The rows below give T cell receptor beta chains drawn from one sample of a study of shared clonotypes between healthy human individuals. Clones were sequenced by immunoSEQ multiplex PCR, and TCRdb holds only the in-frame ones, with some missing. The data show about 2 million clones, with 85% to 95% seen just once and 0.1% to 0.15% held by the top ten. Sequencing was done on a sample of naive CD4+ T cells sorted from blood. The receptors derive from a man between 18 and 35 years old in good health. The CDR3 runs from the conserved cysteine through the conserved F or W. Fields, in order: CDR3 DNA, CDR3 protein, CDR3 length, V gene, clone size, J gene, D gene. D genes are given only for firm matches. Clone size, where shown, is once, few, many, or a class for clones that have expanded.

TGTGCCATCAGTCCGGGACTAGCGGACAATGAGCAGTTCTTC,CAISPGLADNEQFF,14,TRBV10-3,NA,TRBJ2-1,TRBD2
TGTGCCAGCAGCCAATCGGGACAGTACGTCTATGGCTACACCTTC,CASSQSGQYVYGYTF,15,TRBV7-9,once,TRBJ1-2,TRBD1
TGTGCCAGCAGTTTTCGGGGGCCGCAGGAGCAGCCCCAGCATTTT,CASSFRGPQEQPQHF,15,TRBV28,NA,TRBJ1-5,NA
TGCGCCAGCAGCCCAGGACACACAGGGGTACTTTCCTATAATTCACCCCTCCACTTT,CASSPGHTGVLSYNSPLHF,19,TRBV4-1,NA,TRBJ1-6,TRBD1
TGTGCCAGCTCATCGACTAGCGGGAGCACAGATACGCAGTATTTT,CASSSTSGSTDTQYF,15,TRBV18,NA,TRBJ2-3,TRBD2
TGCGCCAGCAGTCTGGAGACCCTAAATAGCCCTGGGGCCTACGAGCAGTACTTC,CASSLETLNSPGAYEQYF,18,TRBV5-1,NA,TRBJ2-7,NA
TGTGCCTGGAGTGTATCCAGGAAGAACACTGAAGCTTTCTTT,CAWSVSRKNTEAFF,14,TRBV30,NA,TRBJ1-1,NA
TGTGCCTGGAGTGGGGGCGATCAGCCCCAGCATTTT,CAWSGGDQPQHF,12,TRBV30,NA,TRBJ1-5,NA
TGTGCCAGCACGGGTGGGGGTCTGAACTATGGCTACACCTTC,CASTGGGLNYGYTF,14,TRBV19,NA,TRBJ1-2,NA
TGCGCCAGCAGCCGAACAGGGTTAGAGACCCAGTACTTC,CASSRTGLETQYF,13,TRBV4-1,once,TRBJ2-5,NA
TGCGCCAGCAGCTTGGATGGACTAGCCAACACAGATACGCAGTATTTT,CASSLDGLANTDTQYF,16,TRBV5-1,NA,TRBJ2-3,TRBD2
TGTGCCAGCAGCAACAGAGGAGCGGGAAACACCATATATTTT,CASSNRGAGNTIYF,14,TRBV7-9,few,TRBJ1-3,NA
TGTGCCAGCAGTTTTAGGGGTGCGACGGGGGGAAACACCATATATTTT,CASSFRGATGGNTIYF,16,TRBV28,NA,TRBJ1-3,NA
TGTGCCAGCAGGCGAACCGGGACAGGGAAGTACGAGCAGTACTTC,CASRRTGTGKYEQYF,15,TRBV6-1,NA,TRBJ2-7,TRBD1
TGCGCCAGCAGCCCGTCGGGACAGACCTACGAGCAGTACTTC,CASSPSGQTYEQYF,14,TRBV5-1,NA,TRBJ2-7,TRBD1
TGTGCCAGCAGTTTAGCGGGACACCCATCCTACGAGCAGTACTTC,CASSLAGHPSYEQYF,15,TRBV27,once,TRBJ2-7,NA
TGTGCCAGCACCTCTACGACCGACGGCTACACCTTC,CASTSTTDGYTF,12,TRBV7-9,NA,TRBJ1-2,NA
TGTGCCAGCAGAACAGCTAGCGGGATCAATACCTACGAGCAGTACTTC,CASRTASGINTYEQYF,16,TRBV13,NA,TRBJ2-7,TRBD2
TGTGCCACCAGCAGCGGACTAGCGGGGGAAAGGGAGCTGTTTTTT,CATSSGLAGERELFF,15,TRBV15,NA,TRBJ2-2,TRBD2
TGTGCCAGCAGATCTACTAGCGGGGGCCAAGAGACCCAGTACTTC,CASRSTSGGQETQYF,15,TRBV5-4,NA,TRBJ2-5,TRBD2
TGTGCCAGCAGTACAGACCGCCCGGGGGCCAACGTCCTGACTTTC,CASSTDRPGANVLTF,15,TRBV7-2,NA,TRBJ2-6,NA
TGTGCCAGCAGCTACATGGGGACAGCCGAGCAGTACTTC,CASSYMGTAEQYF,13,TRBV14,NA,TRBJ2-7,TRBD1
TGTGCCTGGAGTGGAGGGGTTAATCAGCCCCAGCATTTT,CAWSGGVNQPQHF,13,TRBV30,NA,TRBJ1-5,NA
TGCGCCAGCAGCCGGGACGGACTTAATGAAAAACTGTTTTTT,CASSRDGLNEKLFF,14,TRBV5-1,once,TRBJ1-4,NA
TGTGCCACCGCTTCAGCCATCAATGAGCAGTTCTTC,CATASAINEQFF,12,TRBV6-5,NA,TRBJ2-1,NA
TGCGCCAGCTTTGGGTCTGGCGGGAATTCCTACAATGAGCAGTTCTTC,CASFGSGGNSYNEQFF,16,TRBV5-1,NA,TRBJ2-1,NA
TGTGCCAGCAGTCTCAGCCCTCTTTCCGGGACAGGGCGCGGAAAGGCCCAGTACTTC,CASSLSPLSGTGRGKAQYF,19,TRBV27,NA,TRBJ2-5,TRBD1
TGTGCCAGCAGTGAGGGACAGGGCTCCTACGAGCAGTACTTC,CASSEGQGSYEQYF,14,TRBV6-1,few,TRBJ2-7,TRBD1
TGTGCCAGCAGTTCTCGGACAGGAAACACCATATATTTT,CASSSRTGNTIYF,13,TRBV6-1,NA,TRBJ1-3,NA
TGTGCCAGCAGTAGGAGGGAGGATCAGCCCCAGCATTTT,CASSRREDQPQHF,13,TRBV6-5,NA,TRBJ1-5,NA
TGTGCCTGGACGGGGTCTGGAAACACCATATATTTT,CAWTGSGNTIYF,12,TRBV30,few,TRBJ1-3,NA
TGTGCCAGCTCATCTAGCTCGGGCCCCGGGGAGCTGTTTTTT,CASSSSSGPGELFF,14,TRBV18,NA,TRBJ2-2,NA
TGCGCCAGCAGTGAAGACCCCGCTGGAAACACCATATATTTT,CASSEDPAGNTIYF,14,TRBV10-1,NA,TRBJ1-3,NA
TGTGCCAGCAGCGTATCACCCGGAGGCAGTACCTACGAGCAGTACTTC,CASSVSPGGSTYEQYF,16,TRBV7-9,NA,TRBJ2-7,NA
TGCGCCAGCAGCTCGGGGACTAGCGGACAAGAGACCCAGTACTTC,CASSSGTSGQETQYF,15,TRBV5-1,NA,TRBJ2-5,TRBD2
TGTGCCAGCAGCCTCGAGGGACAGGCCTATCAGCCCCAGCATTTT,CASSLEGQAYQPQHF,15,TRBV7-9,NA,TRBJ1-5,TRBD1
TGTGCCAGCAGCTTAGGACAGGGGTACAATCAGCCCCAGCATTTT,CASSLGQGYNQPQHF,15,TRBV11-2,NA,TRBJ1-5,TRBD1